The 24 T cell receptor beta chains given below trace back to one sample, sequenced in a study of shared clonotypes between healthy human individuals. TCRdb's table, derived via immunoSEQ multiplex PCR, lists solely in-frame clones and lacks some. The table has approximately 840,000 clones, around 96% seen once. Positive CCR7 selection of CD45RO-negative cells yielded the naive CD8 cells, and terminally differentiated effector memory CD45RA+ cells were excluded. Sequenced input: naive CD8+ T cells sorted from blood. The receptors originated from a man aged 25 to 45 in good health.

V and J are TRBV18 and TRBJ2-3; the D is unclear. Deletions cut 0 bases from V and 3 bases from J, with 10 bases between. Germline V gives CDR1 KGHSH, CDR2 LQKENI. The CDR3 loop spans 15 amino acids. The CDR3 sequence: CASSPPKQYTDTQYF. Here the CDR3 DNA reads TGTGCCAGCTCACCACCGAAACAGTATACAGATACGCAGTATTTT.

This clone came up once. V and J are TRBV5-6 and TRBJ2-5; TRBD1 agrees at 9 bases. The last part of the DNA fits TRBJ2-7 better; the J call may be wrong. Germline V gives CDR1 SGHDT, CDR2 YYEEEE. This CDR3 has 15 residues. CDR3 loop: CASSLAGTGIHEQYF. The CDR3 DNA sequence: TGTGCCAGCAGCTTAGCCGGGACAGGGATACACGAGCAGTACTTC.

The chain employs TRBV5-1 and TRBJ2-7, with 7 bases identical to TRBD1. The V gene end was trimmed by 3 bases and the J gene end by 3 bases; junction bases not matched to a gene: 6. Germline V CDR1 and CDR2: SGHRS, YFSETQ. This CDR3 spans 14 amino acids. The CDR3 DNA reads as TGCGCCAGCAGCTCGCCGGGACAGCTCTACGAGCAGTACTTC. This encodes CASSSPGQLYEQYF. The full variable domain, rest sourced from reference TRBV5-1 and TRBJ2-7, is KAGVTQTPRYLIKTRGQQVTLSCSPISGHRSVSWYQQTPGQGLQFLFEYFSETQRNKGNFPGRFSGRQFSNSRSEMNVSTLELGDSALYLCASSSPGQLYEQYFGPGTRLTVT.

The gene calls are TRBV27 and TRBJ2-7; 15 nucleotides line up with TRBD2. V shed 1 base, J shed 6 bases, and the junction held 1 base outside the gene matches. Germline lookup yields CDR1 MNHEY and CDR2 SMNVEV (reference sequence). The CDR3 consists of 15 residues. The CDR3 is CASSLWTSGRGEQYF. CDR3 in DNA: TGTGCCAGCAGTTTATGGACTAGCGGGAGGGGCGAGCAGTACTTC.

The rearrangement links TRBV11-2 to TRBJ1-2; D is possibly TRBD1 (6 bases). The CDR3 sequence is 14 residues long. Germline V lookup: CDR1 SGHAT, CDR2 FQNNGV. V was pared by 5 bases and J by 6 bases, with 16 bases between. In DNA, the CDR3 is TGTGCCAGCAGCGGACAGCCCGGGACAAATGGCTACACCTTC. As protein: CASSGQPGTNGYTF.

This chain connects TRBV7-6 to TRBJ2-1; unclear D gene. Deletions cut 5 bases from V and 8 bases from J, with 13 bases between. The CDR3 extends over 13 amino acids. CDR1 and CDR2 from the germline V gene are SGHVS and FNYEAQ. The CDR3 bases are TGTGCCAGCAGCCCCTTACCGCGCGATGAGCAGTTCTTC. Residues: CASSPLPRDEQFF.

V and J are TRBV25-1 and TRBJ1-4, with 8 bases that match TRBD1. V lost 2 bases, J lost 6 bases, and 2 bases stayed unmatched. CDR1 is MGHDK, CDR2 SYGVNS, per germline. The CDR3 spans 14 residues. CDR3 in amino acids: CASSEGRGHEKLFF. CDR3 in DNA: TGTGCCAGCAGTGAAGGCAGGGGGCATGAAAAACTGTTTTTT.

The chain is built from TRBV27 and TRBJ2-3, with D unresolved. V was pared by 7 bases and J by 5 bases, with 10 bases between. There are 12 residues in the CDR3. Germline assignment: CDR1 MNHEY and CDR2 SMNVEV (reference sequence). The CDR3 protein is CASNTRGDTQYF. The DNA of the CDR3 is TGTGCCAGCAATACTCGAGGAGATACGCAGTATTTT.

The chain couples TRBV6-4 to TRBJ1-1, with D unclear. The V gene's germline CDR1 is MRHNA and CDR2 SNTAGT. This CDR3 has 16 residues. V dropped 1 base and J dropped 0 bases, with 12 bases sitting between them. In DNA form, the CDR3 reads TGTGCCAGCAGTGACTATCTATTCGGGGTGAACACTGAAGCTTTCTTT. Protein sequence: CASSDYLFGVNTEAFF.

The chain carries TRBV4-1 and TRBJ2-6, with 7 nucleotides matching TRBD2. The trim removed 10 bases at V and 0 bases at J, leaving 9 bases unmatched. CDR1 is MGHRA and CDR2 is YSYEKL in the germline V gene. The length of the CDR3 is 16 residues. This CDR3 reads CATTPGGGSGANVLTF. CDR3 coding DNA: TGCGCCACCACCCCGGGCGGGGGCTCTGGGGCCAACGTCCTGACTTTC.

The chain has TRBV11-2 and TRBJ2-3; no clear D gene. There are 13 residues in the CDR3. V was trimmed by 6 bases and J by 4 bases, leaving 11 bases between them. The V gene's germline CDR1 is SGHAT and CDR2 FQNNGV. CDR3 sequence reads: CASSHGLADTQYF. The CDR3 nucleotides are TGTGCCAGCAGTCACGGCCTGGCAGATACGCAGTATTTT. The whole variable domain, filled in from reference TRBV11-2 and TRBJ2-3, reads EAGVAQSPRYKIIEKRQSVAFWCNPISGHATLYWYQQILGQGPKLLIQFQNNGVVDDSQLPKDRFSAERLKGVDSTLKIQPAKLEDSAVYLCASSHGLADTQYFGPGTRLTVL.

The chain employs TRBV5-5 and TRBJ1-4; maybe TRBD1 (5 bases). Trimming stripped 1 base from V and 8 bases from J, with 9 bases between. The CDR3 is 13 residues long. Germline V lookup: CDR1 SGHKS, CDR2 YYEKEE (reference sequence). The DNA for the CDR3 is TGTGCCAGCAGCTTGTGGGACCGAGAAAAACTGTTTTTT. Translation: CASSLWDREKLFF.

This clone appeared once. V is TRBV7-9 and J is TRBJ2-2; D uncertain. Trimming removed 0 bases at V and 1 base at J, with 9 bases between. The CDR3 is made up of 16 amino acids. The germline CDR1 and CDR2 sequences are SEHNR and FQNEAQ (reference sequence). The chain's CDR3 is CASSLATKVNTGELFF. CDR3 coding DNA: TGTGCCAGCAGCTTAGCCACAAAGGTGAACACCGGGGAGCTGTTTTTT.

The chain uses TRBV11-2 and TRBJ1-2, with TRBD1 as a possible D gene (6 bases). The germline V and J ends were trimmed by 4 bases and 4 bases, with 13 bases remaining between them. This CDR3 region has 14 residues. CDR1 is SGHAT and CDR2 is FQNNGV in the germline V gene. CDR3 amino acids: CASSSTRDIYGYTF. CDR3 sequence (DNA): TGTGCCAGCAGCTCAACCCGGGACATCTATGGCTACACCTTC.

Worth noting for this clone: This CDR3 is also generated by other DNA sequences in the sample. The CDR3 reads CASSPSGSSYNEQFF. As DNA, the CDR3 is TGTGCCAGCAGCCCTAGCGGGAGCTCCTACAATGAGCAGTTCTTC. The rearrangement joins TRBV6-6 to TRBJ2-1; 10 bases map to TRBD2. This CDR3 spans 15 amino acids. The V gene end was trimmed by 6 bases and the J gene end by 0 bases; junction bases not matched to a gene: 2. Germline V gene lookup returns CDR1 MNHNY and CDR2 SVGAGI (reference sequence).

V gene TRBV7-9 combines with J gene TRBJ2-1; D not certain. Germline V gives CDR1 SEHNR, CDR2 FQNEAQ (reference sequence). The CDR3 is 12 residues long. V lost 1 base to trimming and J lost 10 bases, with 8 bases between them. The CDR3 here is CASSLVVWEQFF. As DNA, the CDR3 is TGTGCCAGCAGCTTAGTAGTATGGGAGCAGTTCTTC.

The chain combines TRBV9 with TRBJ1-5; 7 bases line up with TRBD1. The CDR3 length is 14 residues. CDR1 SGDLS and CDR2 YYNGEE come from the germline V gene. J gave up 3 bases and V 3 bases, and 3 bases lay outside the gene matches. The CDR3 reads CASSATGANQPQHF. The CDR3 DNA follows: TGTGCCAGCAGCGCTACAGGGGCCAATCAGCCCCAGCATTTT.

This clone was observed a single time. CDR3 loop: CATSTSGSSYEQYF. CDR3 coding DNA: TGTGCCACCTCGACTAGCGGGAGCTCCTACGAGCAGTACTTC. This chain uses TRBV10-3 with TRBJ2-7; 12 bases line up with TRBD2. This CDR3 is built from 14 residues. Germline loops: CDR1 ENHRY, CDR2 SYGVKD. Losses at the gene ends were 10 bases for V and 0 bases for J; bases not matched to a gene: 4.

This sequence joins TRBV27 and TRBJ1-4; D is unclear. Germline loops: CDR1 MNHEY, CDR2 SMNVEV (reference sequence). V was clipped by 0 bases and J by 8 bases, with 13 bases between them. The CDR3 has 15 amino acids. CDR3 in DNA: TGTGCCAGCAGTTTATCCCTCGTGACGCTAGAAAAACTGTTTTTT. Its translation: CASSLSLVTLEKLFF.

The gene calls are TRBV11-3 and TRBJ2-2; D unclear. Germline-derived CDR1 and CDR2 are SGHNT and YENEEA. This CDR3 is 13 amino acids long. V was pared by 5 bases and J by 5 bases, with 9 bases between. This CDR3 reads CASSPGLTGELFF. CDR3 bases: TGTGCCAGCAGCCCCGGCCTGACCGGGGAGCTGTTTTTT.

This clone was recorded only once. Other DNA sequences in this sample translate to the same CDR3. CDR3 in DNA: TGTGCCAGCAGTGAGTGGACAGGGAGCACAGATACGCAGTATTTT. Translating gives CASSEWTGSTDTQYF. The chain couples TRBV2 to TRBJ2-3; 8 positions match TRBD1. The CDR3 sequence is 15 residues long. Unmatched junction bases numbered 2, after V lost 3 bases and J lost 0 bases. Germline-derived CDR1 and CDR2 are SNHLY and FYNNEI.

V and J are TRBV5-4 and TRBJ2-7, with 8 positions matching TRBD1. The CDR3 is 12 amino acids. The germline gives CDR1 SGHNT, CDR2 YYREEE (reference sequence). The trim removed 4 bases at V and 5 bases at J, leaving 2 bases unmatched. DNA of the CDR3: TGTGCCAGCAGCGTGACAGGGGACGAGCAGTACTTC. Protein product: CASSVTGDEQYF.

The chain links TRBV9 to TRBJ1-2; 9 bases are a match to TRBD1. The junction had 19 bases not matched to a gene; V was cut back by 2 bases and J by 8 bases. The CDR3 totals 18 residues. CDR1 is SGDLS and CDR2 is YYNGEE in the germline V gene. The CDR3 DNA reads TGTGCCAGCAGCGTGAATATAGGGAGGACAGGGGATGATCAGGGCTACACCTTC. This translates into CASSVNIGRTGDDQGYTF.

The gene calls are TRBV6-1 and TRBJ2-3; D may be TRBD1 (5 bases). The CDR3 has 16 amino acids. V was cut by 6 bases and J by 0 bases, with 16 bases left in between. CDR1 and CDR2 (germline): MNHNS, SASEGT. CDR3 bases: TGTGCCAGCAGCGAAAATTGGACACTTAGCACAGATACGCAGTATTTT. It yields the protein CASSENWTLSTDTQYF.